Sequencing of this T cell receptor (beta chain) was carried out in a study of shared clonotypes between healthy human individuals. This table comes from immunoSEQ multiplex PCR, and its TCRdb copy is limited to in-frame clones, with some not included. The table includes 2 million to 2.5 million clones, 80% to 95% detected once. The junction had 8 bases not matched to a gene; V was cut back by 8 bases and J by 9 bases. This CDR3 spans 13 amino acids. Germline CDR1 and CDR2: LNHDA and SQIVND (reference sequence). The rearrangement links TRBV19 to TRBJ2-1; 9 bases match TRBD2. This receptor was taken from a man between 18 and 29 years old in good health. Some clones in this sample may be carry-over from other donors' samples. The specimen was naive CD4+ T cells from PBMCs. The subset is: CD45RA+ positively selected. The CDR3 region is CASAGGPRLEQFF. Written as DNA, the CDR3 is TGTGCCAGTGCGGGAGGGCCTCGGCTTGAGCAGTTCTTC.